This is a list of T cell receptor beta chains from one sample in a study of blood T cell repertoires in COVID-19. Clones were read by immunoSEQ multiplex PCR, and TCRdb kept only the in-frame ones, dropping some. The sample lists some 460,000 clones, roughly 87% occurring once. Specimen: PBMCs or T cells enriched from blood (not recorded which). These receptors came from a woman under 30 who had recovered from COVID-19. The CDR3 runs from the conserved cysteine through the conserved F or W. The D gene is left open where the match is weak. Clone sizes are given selectively: once, few, many, or a class where the clone is expanded.

CDR3: CASAALRSDTQYF
J: TRBJ2-3
D: NA
size: NA
length: 13
V: TRBV2

CDR3: CASSWSPRTEAFF
J: TRBJ1-1
D: NA
size: NA
length: 13
V: TRBV7-8

CDR3: CASSLGQGPYNEQFF
J: TRBJ2-1
D: TRBD1
size: NA
length: 15
V: TRBV27

CDR3: CASSNRVTKNIQYF
J: TRBJ2-4
D: NA
size: NA
length: 14
V: TRBV18

CDR3: CASKPSSDRDYTEAFF
J: TRBJ1-1
D: TRBD1
size: NA
length: 16
V: TRBV5-4

CDR3: CASRLGQGPQETQYF
J: TRBJ2-5
D: TRBD1
size: NA
length: 15
V: TRBV5-1

CDR3: CASSYQAANQPQHF
J: TRBJ1-5
D: NA
size: NA
length: 14
V: TRBV6-5

CDR3: CASTDGGFNEKLFF
J: TRBJ1-4
D: NA
size: NA
length: 14
V: TRBV6-5

CDR3: CASRTKNGHGTYLTGELFF
J: TRBJ2-2
D: NA
size: NA
length: 19
V: TRBV10-2

CDR3: CASSLLGLNTEAFF
J: TRBJ1-1
D: NA
size: NA
length: 14
V: TRBV5-5

CDR3: CATSRDFGQEGTF
J: TRBJ1-2
D: TRBD1
size: NA
length: 13
V: TRBV15

CDR3: CATGSGSYGETQYF
J: TRBJ2-5
D: TRBD2
size: NA
length: 14
V: TRBV2

CDR3: CASSEIDGYTF
J: TRBJ1-2
D: NA
size: NA
length: 11
V: TRBV2

CDR3: CAIGRGSTDTQYF
J: TRBJ2-3
D: NA
size: NA
length: 13
V: TRBV5-8

CDR3: CASSIDRTEQYF
J: TRBJ2-7
D: NA
size: NA
length: 12
V: TRBV6-1

CDR3: CASMGRGISDTQYF
J: TRBJ2-3
D: TRBD1
size: NA
length: 14
V: TRBV6-5

CDR3: CASRLVRTGYNTEAFF
J: TRBJ1-1
D: NA
size: once
length: 16
V: TRBV12-2

CDR3: CAISEVDGGLAGGLNYEQYF
J: TRBJ2-7
D: TRBD2
size: NA
length: 20
V: TRBV10-3

CDR3: CASRSGANVLTF
J: TRBJ2-6
D: NA
size: NA
length: 12
V: TRBV19

CDR3: CASSPGSGEAQYF
J: TRBJ2-3
D: NA
size: NA
length: 13
V: TRBV18

CDR3: CASSYRDREDEQYF
J: TRBJ2-7
D: TRBD1
size: NA
length: 14
V: TRBV6-5

CDR3: CASSLAGGQSTEAFF
J: TRBJ1-1
D: TRBD1
size: NA
length: 15
V: TRBV5-1

CDR3: CASRTGTGGESPLHF
J: TRBJ1-6
D: TRBD1
size: NA
length: 15
V: TRBV3-1/TRBV3-2

CDR3: CAFRGEQPQHF
J: TRBJ1-5
D: TRBD1
size: NA
length: 11
V: TRBV30

CDR3: CASSPSSGTGIGKLFF
J: TRBJ1-4
D: TRBD1
size: NA
length: 16
V: TRBV28

CDR3: CASSVAGDINQPQHF
J: TRBJ1-5
D: NA
size: NA
length: 15
V: TRBV9

CDR3: CASSTSTGGFGGYTF
J: TRBJ1-2
D: NA
size: NA
length: 15
V: TRBV9

CDR3: CASSPRGYGYTF
J: TRBJ1-2
D: NA
size: NA
length: 12
V: TRBV6-5

CDR3: CASSFLGGNTEAFF
J: TRBJ1-1
D: NA
size: NA
length: 14
V: TRBV6-5

CDR3: CASSFRGWDEKLFF
J: TRBJ1-4
D: NA
size: NA
length: 14
V: TRBV5-1

CDR3: CASSGGQGGNTEAFF
J: TRBJ1-1
D: TRBD1
size: NA
length: 15
V: TRBV2

CDR3: CASSPGTAYGYTF
J: TRBJ1-2
D: TRBD1
size: NA
length: 13
V: TRBV5-1